This T cell receptor (beta chain) is drawn from a study of blood T cell repertoires in COVID-19. This clone showed up just a few times. The assay was immunoSEQ multiplex PCR, and TCRdb's table has in-frame clones only and misses some. The profile covers just under 65,000 clones, with approximately 78% appearing a single time and over 12% taken by the ten largest. The CDR3 spans 17 residues. J lost 2 bases, V lost 5 bases, and 13 bases had no gene match. CDR1 and CDR2 from the germline V gene are MNHEY and SMNVEV (reference sequence). Followed over time, Seattle patients had been enrolled while infection was active.

The receptor's source is a man aged 60 to 75 with COVID-19, enrolled during active disease. Sequencing was performed on peripheral blood. This rearrangement joins TRBV27 to TRBJ2-7, with 9 nucleotides matching TRBD1. CDR3 region: CASSLRDREEYPYEQYF. The CDR3 coding sequence is TGTGCCAGCAGTCTCCGGGACAGGGAGGAATATCCCTACGAGCAGTACTTC.